Each of the 4 T cell receptor beta chains below was sequenced from the same sample in a study of cytomegalovirus exposure and HLA in healthy donors. Assay: immunoSEQ multiplex PCR; the TCRdb copy retains only in-frame clones and omits some. The sample holds about 190,000 clones; around 84% are singletons and the top ten take about 7%. The sequencing sample was made of PBMCs. These receptors were obtained from a man aged 18 to 30 in good health and CMV-seropositive.

V gene TRBV28 combines with J gene TRBJ2-1, with 12 positions matching TRBD1. This CDR3 spans 16 amino acids. The V gene end was trimmed by 4 bases and the J gene end by 8 bases; junction bases not matched to a gene: 9. Germline V gives CDR1 MDHEN, CDR2 SYDVKM. CDR3 bases: TGTGCCAGCAGTTCCCCCGGGACAGGGGGCAAGGATGAGCAGTTCTTC. It is translated as CASSSPGTGGKDEQFF. Combining the CDR3 with reference TRBV28 and TRBJ2-1 gives the whole variable domain DVKVTQSSRYLVKRTGEKVFLECVQDMDHENMFWYRQDPGLGLRLIYFSYDVKMKEKGDIPEGYSVSREKKERFSLILESASTNQTSMYLCASSSPGTGGKDEQFFGPGTRLTVL.

The genes are TRBV30 and TRBJ2-5, with D tentatively TRBD2 (5 bases). With 2 bases removed from V and 2 bases from J, the gap between germline ends came to 21 bases. In germline, CDR1 is GTSNPN, CDR2 SVGIG (reference sequence). This CDR3 is 17 amino acids long. The CDR3 bases are TGTGCCTGGAGTATGACCACAAGCCTAGCAGGACAAGAGACCCAGTACTTC. It encodes CAWSMTTSLAGQETQYF.

The gene calls are TRBV28 and TRBJ2-3, with D perhaps matching TRBD2 (6 bases). This CDR3 is 15 amino acids long. V was clipped by 4 bases and J by 3 bases, with 14 bases between them. The germline V gene has CDR1 MDHEN and CDR2 SYDVKM. CDR3 sequence (DNA): TGTGCCAGCAGTTACCCGGGACTCACAACAGATACGCAGTATTTT. It is translated as CASSYPGLTTDTQYF.

The genes are TRBV28 and TRBJ2-6; 7 nucleotides match TRBD1. J was trimmed by 0 bases and V by 3 bases; bases with no gene match: 5. Germline V gene lookup returns CDR1 MDHEN and CDR2 SYDVKM. This CDR3 spans 17 amino acids. CDR3 nucleotides: TGTGCCAGCAGTTTGGGACAGACTTACTCTGGGGCCAACGTCCTGACTTTC. It yields the protein CASSLGQTYSGANVLTF.